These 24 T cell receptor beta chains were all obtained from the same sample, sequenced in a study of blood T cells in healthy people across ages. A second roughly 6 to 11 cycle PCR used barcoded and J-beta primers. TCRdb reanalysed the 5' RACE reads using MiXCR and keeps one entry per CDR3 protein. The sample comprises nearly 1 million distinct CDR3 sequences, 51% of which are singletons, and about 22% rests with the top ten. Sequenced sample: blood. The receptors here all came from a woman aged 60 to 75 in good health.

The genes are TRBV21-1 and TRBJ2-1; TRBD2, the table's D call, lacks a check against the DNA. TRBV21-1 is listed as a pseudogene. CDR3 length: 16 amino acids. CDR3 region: CASSKGWRDPLNEQFF. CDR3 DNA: TGTGCCAGCAGCAAAGGGTGGCGGGATCCACTCAATGAGCAGTTCTTC.

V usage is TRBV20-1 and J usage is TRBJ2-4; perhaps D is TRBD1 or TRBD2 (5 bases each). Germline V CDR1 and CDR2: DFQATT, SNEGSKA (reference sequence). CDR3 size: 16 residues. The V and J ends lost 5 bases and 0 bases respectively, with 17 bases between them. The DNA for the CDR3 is TGCAGTGCTCGGGACCCGACCGACCTAGCCAAAAACATTCAGTACTTC. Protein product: CSARDPTDLAKNIQYF.

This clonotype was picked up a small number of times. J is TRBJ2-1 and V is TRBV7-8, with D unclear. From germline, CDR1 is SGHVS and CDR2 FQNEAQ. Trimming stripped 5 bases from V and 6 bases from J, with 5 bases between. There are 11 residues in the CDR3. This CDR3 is CASSTTNEQFF. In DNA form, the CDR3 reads TGTGCCAGCAGCACCACCAATGAGCAGTTCTTC. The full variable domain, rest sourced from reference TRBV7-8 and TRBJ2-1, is GAGVSQSPRYKVAKRGQDVALRCDPISGHVSLFWYQQALGQGPEFLTYFQNEAQLDKSGLPSDRFFAERPEGSVSTLKIQRTQQEDSAVYLCASSTTNEQFFGPGTRLTVL.

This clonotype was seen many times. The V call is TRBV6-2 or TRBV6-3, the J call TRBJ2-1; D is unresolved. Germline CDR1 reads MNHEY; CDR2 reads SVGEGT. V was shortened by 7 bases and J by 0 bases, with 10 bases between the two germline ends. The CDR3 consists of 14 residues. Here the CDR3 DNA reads TGTGCCAGCACCCCGACGAGCTCCTACAATGAGCAGTTCTTC. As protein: CASTPTSSYNEQFF.

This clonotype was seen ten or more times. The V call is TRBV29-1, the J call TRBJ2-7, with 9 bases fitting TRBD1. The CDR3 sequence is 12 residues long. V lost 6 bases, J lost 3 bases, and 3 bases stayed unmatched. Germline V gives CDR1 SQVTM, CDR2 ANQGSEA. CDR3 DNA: TGCAGCGTAGCGGACAGGGGCTACGAGCAGTACTTC. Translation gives CSVADRGYEQYF.

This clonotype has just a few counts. As DNA, the CDR3 is TGTGCCAGCTCAACTGGACTAGCCGATCCTGAGGGGCATGAGCAGTTCTTC. Its translation: CASSTGLADPEGHEQFF. V gene TRBV18 combines with J gene TRBJ2-1, with TRBD2 matching over 8 bases. Germline CDR1 KGHSH, CDR2 LQKENI. The trim removed 5 bases at V and 8 bases at J, leaving 17 bases unmatched. CDR3 length: 17 amino acids.

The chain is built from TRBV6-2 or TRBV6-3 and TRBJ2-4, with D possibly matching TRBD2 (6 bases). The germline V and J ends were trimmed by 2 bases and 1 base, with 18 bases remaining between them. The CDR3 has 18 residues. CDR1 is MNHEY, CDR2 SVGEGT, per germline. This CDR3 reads CASSYEGGKPKAKNIQYF. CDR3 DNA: TGTGCCAGCAGTTACGAAGGAGGGAAGCCTAAGGCCAAAAACATTCAGTACTTC.

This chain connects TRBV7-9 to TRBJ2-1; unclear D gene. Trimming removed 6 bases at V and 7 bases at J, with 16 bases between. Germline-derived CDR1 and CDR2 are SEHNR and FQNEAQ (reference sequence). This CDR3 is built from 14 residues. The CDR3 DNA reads TGTGCCAGCAGTTCCGGTGGTCTCGGGAATGAGCAGTTCTTC. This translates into CASSSGGLGNEQFF.

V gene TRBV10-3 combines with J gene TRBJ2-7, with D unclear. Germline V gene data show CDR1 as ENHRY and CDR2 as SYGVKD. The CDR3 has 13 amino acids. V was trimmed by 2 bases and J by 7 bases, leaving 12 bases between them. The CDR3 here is CAISEGPPNEQYF. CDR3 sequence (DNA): TGTGCCATCAGTGAGGGCCCCCCGAATGAGCAGTACTTC.

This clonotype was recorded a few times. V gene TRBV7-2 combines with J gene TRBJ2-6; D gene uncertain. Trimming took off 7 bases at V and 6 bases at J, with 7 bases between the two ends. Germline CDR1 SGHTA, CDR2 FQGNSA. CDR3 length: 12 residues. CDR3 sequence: CASTPLANVLTF. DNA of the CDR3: TGTGCCAGCACCCCACTGGCCAACGTCCTGACTTTC.

The CDR3 DNA sequence: TGTGCCAGCAGCCAAGATGACCCTCGGGCTAGCACAGATACGCAGTATTTT. This translates into CASSQDDPRASTDTQYF. The chain has TRBV4-2 and TRBJ2-3; D remains ambiguous. In germline, CDR1 is LGHNA, CDR2 YNFKEQ. Trimming took 0 bases from V and 0 from J, leaving 13 bases between them. This CDR3 contains 17 residues.

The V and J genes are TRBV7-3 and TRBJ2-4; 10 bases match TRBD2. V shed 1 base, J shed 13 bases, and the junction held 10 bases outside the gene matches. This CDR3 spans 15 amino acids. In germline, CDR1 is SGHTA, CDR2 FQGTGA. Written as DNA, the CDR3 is TGTGCCAGCAGCTTAAACGGACTAGCGGAGGGGGGGCAGTACTTC. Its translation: CASSLNGLAEGGQYF.

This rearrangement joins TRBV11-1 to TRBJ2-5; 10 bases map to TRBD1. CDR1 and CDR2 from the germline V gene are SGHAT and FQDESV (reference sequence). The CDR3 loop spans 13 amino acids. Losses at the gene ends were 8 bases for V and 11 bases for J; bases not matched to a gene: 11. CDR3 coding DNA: TGTGCCAGCCAGGGACAGGGGATCAATGAGCAGTACTTC. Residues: CASQGQGINEQYF.

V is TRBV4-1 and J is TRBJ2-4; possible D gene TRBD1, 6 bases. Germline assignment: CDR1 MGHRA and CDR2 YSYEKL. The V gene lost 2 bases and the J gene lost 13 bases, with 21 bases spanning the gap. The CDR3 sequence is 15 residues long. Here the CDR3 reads CASSQRDTQLNEQYF. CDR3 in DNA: TGCGCCAGCAGCCAACGGGACACACAACTCAATGAGCAGTACTTC.

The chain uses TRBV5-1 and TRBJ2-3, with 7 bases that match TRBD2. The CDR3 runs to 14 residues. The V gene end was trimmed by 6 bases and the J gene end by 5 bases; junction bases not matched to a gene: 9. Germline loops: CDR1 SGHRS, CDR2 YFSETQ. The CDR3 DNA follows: TGCGCCAGCAATACCGGGGGGAGTGGAGATACGCAGTATTTT. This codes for CASNTGGSGDTQYF.

The CDR3 DNA reads TGTGCCAGCAGCTTGGATGGATGGCGGGAGTTCTTC. It yields the protein CASSLDGWREFF. The chain recombines TRBV11-2 with TRBJ2-1; weak D call: TRBD2 (5 bases). Trimming left V 3 bases short and J 14 bases short, with 14 bases between. Germline V CDR1 and CDR2: SGHAT, FQNNGV. The CDR3 loop spans 12 amino acids.

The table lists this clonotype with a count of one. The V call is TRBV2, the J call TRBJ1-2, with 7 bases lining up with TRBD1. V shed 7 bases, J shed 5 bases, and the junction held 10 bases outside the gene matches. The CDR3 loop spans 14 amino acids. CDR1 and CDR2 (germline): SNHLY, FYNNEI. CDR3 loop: CASTAFAQGYGYTF. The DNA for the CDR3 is TGTGCCAGCACCGCATTTGCACAGGGGTATGGCTACACCTTC.

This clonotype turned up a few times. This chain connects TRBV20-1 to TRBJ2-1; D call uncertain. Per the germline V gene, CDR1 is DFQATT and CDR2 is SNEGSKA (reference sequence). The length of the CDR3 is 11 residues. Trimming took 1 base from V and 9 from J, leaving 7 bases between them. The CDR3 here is CSARVPGEQFF. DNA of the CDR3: TGCAGTGCTAGAGTCCCCGGTGAGCAGTTCTTC.

The DNA of the CDR3 is TGTGCCAGCAGCTTGCCCGGGAGTGAGCAGTTCTTC. Protein sequence: CASSLPGSEQFF. The chain has TRBV7-9 and TRBJ2-1; maybe TRBD2 (6 bases). Trimming cost V 3 bases and J 9 bases, with 9 bases left between them. This CDR3 contains 12 residues. The germline gives CDR1 SEHNR, CDR2 FQNEAQ (reference sequence).

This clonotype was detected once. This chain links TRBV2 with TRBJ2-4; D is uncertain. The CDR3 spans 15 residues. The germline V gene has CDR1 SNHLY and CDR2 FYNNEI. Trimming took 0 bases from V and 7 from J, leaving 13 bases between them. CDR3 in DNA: TGTGCCAGCAGTGAAGCCGGGTCCCTGGGGAACATTCAGTACTTC. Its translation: CASSEAGSLGNIQYF.

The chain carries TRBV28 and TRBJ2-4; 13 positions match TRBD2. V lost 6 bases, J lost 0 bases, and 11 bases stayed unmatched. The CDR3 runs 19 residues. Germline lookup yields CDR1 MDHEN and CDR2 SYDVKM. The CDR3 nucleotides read TGTGCCAGCAGCCCCCCGGGACTAGCGGGACCCCGAGCCAAAAACATTCAGTACTTC. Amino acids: CASSPPGLAGPRAKNIQYF.

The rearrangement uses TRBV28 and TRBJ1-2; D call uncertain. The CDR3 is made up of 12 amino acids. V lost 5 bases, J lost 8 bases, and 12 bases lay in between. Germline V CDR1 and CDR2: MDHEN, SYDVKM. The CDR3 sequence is CASSQQVWGYTF. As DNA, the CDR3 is TGTGCCAGCAGTCAACAAGTTTGGGGCTACACCTTC.

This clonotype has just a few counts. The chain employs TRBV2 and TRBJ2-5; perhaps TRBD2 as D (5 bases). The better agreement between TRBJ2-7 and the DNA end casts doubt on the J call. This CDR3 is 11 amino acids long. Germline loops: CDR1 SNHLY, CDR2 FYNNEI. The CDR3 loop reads CASSAGNEQYF. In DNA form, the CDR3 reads TGTGCCAGCAGTGCCGGGAACGAGCAGTACTTC.

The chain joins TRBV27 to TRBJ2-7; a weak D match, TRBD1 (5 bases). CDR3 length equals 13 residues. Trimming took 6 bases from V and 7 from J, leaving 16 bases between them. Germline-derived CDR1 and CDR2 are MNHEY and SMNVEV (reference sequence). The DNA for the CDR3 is TGTGCCAGCAGACTCCAGGGCGCTCAGGAGCAGTACTTC. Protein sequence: CASRLQGAQEQYF.